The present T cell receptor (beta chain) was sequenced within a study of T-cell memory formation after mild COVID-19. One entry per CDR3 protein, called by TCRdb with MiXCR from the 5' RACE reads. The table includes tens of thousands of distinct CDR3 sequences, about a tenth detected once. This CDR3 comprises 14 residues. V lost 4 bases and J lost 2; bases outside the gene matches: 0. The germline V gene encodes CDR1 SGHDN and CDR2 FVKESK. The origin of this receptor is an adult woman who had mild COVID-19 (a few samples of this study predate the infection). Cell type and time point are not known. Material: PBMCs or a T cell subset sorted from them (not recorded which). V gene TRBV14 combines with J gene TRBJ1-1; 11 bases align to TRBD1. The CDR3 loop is CASSRTGGNTEAFF. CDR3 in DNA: TGTGCCAGCAGCCGGACAGGGGGCAACACTGAAGCTTTCTTT.